This T cell receptor beta chain came from a study of blood T cell repertoires in COVID-19 (dated by TCRdb to about 2020). With respect to the entire study: Collaborator samples came from the United States, Italy and Spain and covered acute and convalescent phases of COVID-19. The material from the prospective study consisted of cDNA or gDNA derived from T cells, B-cell-depleted T cells, or PBMCs. Subjects who had been exposed to COVID-19, were actively infected with it, or had recovered from it provided the deeply sampled blood TCRbeta repertoires that made up the dataset. A freely available public database, intended as a resource for researchers studying the immune response to SARS-CoV-2, is where the repertoires were released. The samples were drawn from two sources: the first 160 participants of the ongoing ImmuneRACE study, and 950 to 1,500 subjects contributed by 6 global collaborators. A de-identified subject ID, COVID-19 status, age in years and sex were almost always included in the sample metadata. HLA class I and class II types, where available, came from metadata supplied by the sample provider rather than from assay-based typing. Results and caveats for the whole study, not just this receptor: How much clinical and demographic metadata was included differed by source and by participant, and the metadata was provided uncurated.

Measured from the cysteine to the phenylalanine, the CDR3 is 11 residues long. Only the CDR3 DNA is retained, 33 bases long and in frame from the first base. A distance of 9 bases separates the germline ends of V and J, which lose 6 bases and 7 bases respectively. CDR1 and CDR2, per the germline V gene (reference sequence), are DFQATT and SNEGSKA. TCRbeta CDR3 regions were amplified from genomic DNA by means of the immunoSEQ Assay, a bias-controlled multiplex PCR. The published analysis was carried out like this. Nucleated cell counts per sample were estimated from amplification of reference gene primers within the assay. To quantify the absolute abundance of each unique TCRbeta CDR3 rearrangement, sequence reads were collapsed and filtered. For each sample, productive Simpson clonality was calculated as the square root of Simpson's diversity index over productive rearrangements. TCRdb mirrors the immuneACCESS table, restricted to in-frame sequences. Some clones are absent from its copies; in checked studies, under half trace to an unresolved V gene, and the reason for the others is unknown. Clonal size and the V and J genes are those of that table, whereas D and trimming came from the DNA. This sample lists roughly 100,000 clones; roughly nine tenths were detected once. The biggest ten clones account for 4.5% to 6% of the sample.

Each collaborating institution followed its own protocols to collect whole blood in K2EDTA tubes. For TCRbeta analysis, collaborators shipped samples in one of three forms: frozen whole blood, isolated PBMCs, or DNA extracted from either of those sample types. This clone was recorded only once. The antigen it recognizes is unknown. Qualities for individual bases were not recorded, and no much larger clone is one base off. The sequence was collected from a human donor in a cohort sampled during active COVID-19. This sequence uses TRBV20-1 and TRBJ1-4; the D gene is not confidently resolved. What was sequenced was peripheral blood. The nucleotides are TGCAGTGCGCAATTTAGTGAAAAACTGTTTTTT. Translated, this is CSAQFSEKLFF.